One T cell receptor (beta chain) is described in this entry. Its antigen target is currently unknown. Qualities for individual bases were not recorded, and no much larger clone is one base off. This entry is derived from a study of vaccination and CD4 T cells after COVID-19 (dated by TCRdb to between 2021 and 2024). Describing the broader study: Convalescent patients had a positive SARS-CoV-2 result on nasal swab PCR, and of these patients, nine had mild disease and one had severe disease. The convalescent cohort included six males and four females, with two Hispanic individuals, seven Caucasians, two Asians and one multiracial person. Post-COVID blood samples from convalescent patients were collected a median of around 110 days after diagnosis, with a range of roughly 35 to 180 days. Post-vaccine blood samples were taken a median of about 77 days after the second vaccine dose, with a range of roughly 14 to 250 days. Each participant got two doses of either the Pfizer-BioNTech BNT162b2 vaccine (n=8) or the Moderna mRNA-1273 vaccine (n=2). In around 9 COVID-19 convalescent patients and a handful of infection-naive healthy vaccine recipients, researchers compared the spike-specific CD4+ TCR repertoire from before mRNA vaccination with the repertoire from after.

Overall results and qualifications from the work: The number of convalescent patients in the study was relatively small, and the study did not examine early timepoints following natural infection. An increase in the median number of SARS-CoV-2-reactive clonotypes from 20 to 25 after infection to a few dozen after vaccination was observed, but the change was not found to be significant. Among the post-vaccine SARS-CoV-2-reactive clones in convalescent patients, a median approximately 90% showed up only after vaccination, which suggests vaccine-specific priming. In convalescent patients, nearly all vaccine-specific clones (304 of 307) were found to be mono-reactive for SARS-CoV-2 spike rather than cross-reactive with common cold coronaviruses.

A distance of 8 bases separates the germline ends of V and J, which lose 1 base and 4 bases respectively. The CDR3 runs 13 residues from the cysteine to the phenylalanine. The sequence is cut down to CDR3 DNA, 39 bases in frame from base 1. CDR1 DFQATT and CDR2 SNEGSKA were looked up in the germline V gene (reference sequence). The method behind the library was PCR. The data were produced on an Illumina iSeq 100. In the source study's methods: Non-productive sequences were removed, and CDR3s not starting with C, not ending with F or W, or shorter than 7 amino acids were discarded. Similarity between CDR3 sequences was evaluated in R version 3.6.1 using Levenshtein distances (stringdist) and unrooted phylogenetic trees (ape). Using fastp at Q25 and MiXCR, TCRdb reprocessed the public reads and kept productive beta chains. Records with the same CDR3 protein are collapsed into one entry carrying the most frequent genes and DNA. The V and J calls and clone size are TCRdb's, not the authors'. This sample holds about 18,000 distinct CDR3 sequences; under 80% were observed only once. Together, the top ten hold about 0.94% of the sample.

The convalescent patients' positive SARS-CoV-2 PCR tests fell between March and December 2020, which was before the Alpha, Beta and Delta variants emerged in the United States. PBMCs were separated from whole blood using Ficoll-Paque Plus gradient centrifugation and then either used fresh or cryopreserved at -140C. The TCR originated in a human donor who had recovered from COVID-19. The sequence joins TRBV20-1 to TRBJ1-3; the D gene is perhaps TRBD1, from 5 matching bases. The sequencing here drew on CD4+ T cells from blood, taken before SARS-CoV-2 vaccination. The CDR3 loop reads CSARVDSGNTIYF. At the DNA level, the sequence is TGCAGTGCTAGAGTAGACAGCGGAAACACCATATATTTT.